A single TCR beta chain is shown here with its context. An end of the junction does not agree with germline; a read error may underlie this. This specimen belongs to a study of cytomegalovirus exposure and HLA in healthy donors. PCR was performed using 60 Vbeta and 13 Jbeta primers. Profiling relied on immunoSEQ multiplex PCR, and the TCRdb table lists in-frame clones only, not all of them. The sample yields some 130,000 clones, more than 65% seen once. This receptor was obtained from a male donor in good health and CMV-seropositive. The sample was PBMCs.

The DNA of the CDR3 is TGTGCCAGCAGTTACTCCACGGGGGAGGGGTCTCACTACGAGCAGTACTTC. Its protein is CASSYSTGEGSHYEQYF. The genes are TRBV6-4 and TRBJ2-7; 7 positions agree with TRBD2. This CDR3 has 17 residues. Germline CDR1 and CDR2: MRHNA and SNTAGT.